This T cell receptor beta chain was found in a study of naive and memory T cell subsets. Study observations and caveats: Especially in CD8 cells, naive repertoires contained a few larger clonotypes, possibly CD45RA-re-expressing memory cells. Clonotypes here are unpaired alpha or beta chain sequences.

An equimolar mix of two oligonucleotides served as the beta constant-region primer for TRBC1 and TRBC2. Ligated cDNA was amplified by four rounds of PCR with nested alpha and beta constant-region primers and SP2. MiXCR was run by TCRdb on the UMI-ligation and nested PCR reads, yielding one entry per CDR3 protein. Of 85,000 to 130,000 distinct CDR3 sequences listed, 13% to 15% are singletons. With 1 base removed from V and 6 bases from J, the gap between germline ends came to 12 bases. The CDR3 runs to 13 residues. Germline lookup yields CDR1 DFQATT and CDR2 SNEGSKA (reference sequence). Comment on this clonotype: Its antigen remains unknown.

The chain joins TRBV20-1 to TRBJ1-2; D gene uncertain. This clonotype was sampled from a human donor in good health. The sample was naive CD8+ T cells from blood. The chain's CDR3 is CSARVNGRDGYTF. CDR3 DNA: TGCAGTGCTAGAGTTAACGGCAGAGATGGCTACACCTTC.